Each of the 22 T cell receptor beta chains below was sequenced from the same sample in a study of blood T cell repertoires in COVID-19. TCRdb's table, derived via immunoSEQ multiplex PCR, lists solely in-frame clones and lacks some. The sample has approximately 70,000 clones, 85% to 95% seen once; the top ten hold 4.5% to 6%. The sample taken for sequencing was peripheral blood. These receptors were collected from a woman aged 60-75 years with active COVID-19.

This sequence joins TRBV2 and TRBJ2-2, with 10 positions matching TRBD1. CDR3 size: 16 residues. V gave up 7 bases and J gave up 3 bases; unmatched junction bases: 8. Germline lookup yields CDR1 SNHLY and CDR2 FYNNEI. CDR3 in amino acids: CASMGRTGGYTGELFF. The DNA for the CDR3 is TGTGCCAGCATGGGGAGGACAGGGGGATACACCGGGGAGCTGTTTTTT.

The V call is TRBV6-5, the J call TRBJ1-1; no definite D call. Trimming shortened V by 0 bases and J by 8 bases, and 13 bases separated the two germline ends. This CDR3 is 14 amino acids long. The germline gives CDR1 MNHEY, CDR2 SVGAGI. The CDR3 DNA is TGTGCCAGCAGTTACTCGCGGGGTCGAGGGGAAGCTTTCTTT. It is translated as CASSYSRGRGEAFF.

V is TRBV6-5 and J is TRBJ1-1, with TRBD1 matching over 7 bases. Looked up from germline, CDR1 is MNHEY and CDR2 is SVGAGI. V lost 5 bases to trimming and J lost 6 bases; unmatched junction nucleotides: 6. This CDR3 has 13 residues. The CDR3 DNA follows: TGTGCCAGCAGTACTAGACAGGGCGCTGAAGCTTTCTTT. Translating gives CASSTRQGAEAFF.

This sequence joins TRBV11-1 and TRBJ2-3, with D perhaps matching TRBD1 (6 bases). In germline, CDR1 is SGHAT, CDR2 FQDESV (reference sequence). This CDR3 spans 15 amino acids. Trimming shortened V by 6 bases and J by 1 base, and 14 bases separated the two germline ends. The CDR3 nucleotides read TGTGCCAGCAGGTACCGGGACATCGGCACAGATACGCAGTATTTT. Its translation is CASRYRDIGTDTQYF.

V and J are TRBV11-3 and TRBJ1-1; no clear D. Germline loops: CDR1 SGHNT, CDR2 YENEEA. This CDR3 contains 13 residues. With 1 base removed from V and 5 bases from J, the gap between germline ends came to 8 bases. The CDR3 coding sequence is TGTGCCAGCAGCTTAGTTCCGAGGACTGAAGCTTTCTTT. Residues: CASSLVPRTEAFF.

The gene calls are TRBV6-1 and TRBJ2-2; 8 nucleotides match TRBD1. Germline V gives CDR1 MNHNS, CDR2 SASEGT. The CDR3 loop spans 16 amino acids. V trimming: 3 bases; J trimming: 3 bases; junction bases outside the gene matches: 6. CDR3 loop: CASSDRQGSYTGELFF. As DNA, the CDR3 is TGTGCCAGCAGTGACCGACAGGGGTCCTACACCGGGGAGCTGTTTTTT.

The V gene is TRBV5-1, the J gene TRBJ2-1, with D uncertain. Germline values: CDR1 SGHRS, CDR2 YFSETQ. CDR3 size: 15 residues. V shed 3 bases and J shed 0 bases, with 10 bases lying between them. CDR3 bases: TGCGCCAGCAGCTGGTCGGTAAGCTCCTACAATGAGCAGTTCTTC. Translation: CASSWSVSSYNEQFF. Based on the CDR3 plus reference TRBV5-1 and TRBJ2-1, the full variable domain is KAGVTQTPRYLIKTRGQQVTLSCSPISGHRSVSWYQQTPGQGLQFLFEYFSETQRNKGNFPGRFSGRQFSNSRSEMNVSTLELGDSALYLCASSWSVSSYNEQFFGPGTRLTVL.

The chain uses TRBV5-4 and TRBJ2-5, with D tentatively TRBD2 (5 bases). Germline CDR1 and CDR2: SGHNT and YYREEE (reference sequence). The CDR3 is 16 residues long. The germline V and J ends were trimmed by 4 bases and 1 base, with 17 bases remaining between them. The CDR3 nucleotides are TGTGCCAGCAGCGAGTCTCTAGGCCGGGGCCAAGAGACCCAGTACTTC. This encodes CASSESLGRGQETQYF.

This clone was recorded once. The CDR3 spells CASSLVAGGLAGELFF. The CDR3 nucleotides read TGTGCCAGCAGCTTAGTAGCGGGAGGATTAGCCGGGGAGCTGTTTTTT. The gene calls are TRBV7-2 and TRBJ2-2, with 10 bases aligning to TRBD2. V shed 1 base, J shed 6 bases, and the junction held 5 bases outside the gene matches. Germline CDR1 SGHTA, CDR2 FQGNSA. The CDR3 covers 16 residues. Looking up the rest from reference TRBV7-2 and TRBJ2-2 gives the full variable domain: GAGVSQSPSNKVTEKGKDVELRCDPISGHTALYWYRQSLGQGLEFLIYFQGNSAPDKSGLPSDRFSAERTGGSVSTLTIQRTQQEDSAVYLCASSLVAGGLAGELFFGEGSRLTVL.

The DNA for the CDR3 is TGCAGCGTTGGAGCTTTAGCGGGAAGGTACAATGAGCAGTTCTTC. Its protein product is CSVGALAGRYNEQFF. This chain uses TRBV29-1 with TRBJ2-1, with TRBD2 matching over 8 bases. The CDR3 runs to 15 residues. J was trimmed by 4 bases and V by 4 bases; bases with no gene match: 9. From germline, CDR1 is SQVTM and CDR2 ANQGSEA.

The rearrangement links TRBV4-2 to TRBJ1-1; no firm D call. The CDR3 runs 13 residues. Between the trimmed V and J ends, which lost 1 base and 4 bases, there was a span of 7 bases. Germline CDR1 LGHNA, CDR2 YNFKEQ. CDR3 nucleotides: TGTGCCAGCAGCCAAGCGGGGAGCACTGAAGCTTTCTTT. Translating it yields CASSQAGSTEAFF.

V gene TRBV5-1 combines with J gene TRBJ2-7; 9 bases line up with TRBD1. In germline, CDR1 is SGHRS, CDR2 YFSETQ. V shed 1 base and J 6 bases; nucleotides not matched to a gene: 11. This CDR3 spans 16 amino acids. As DNA, the CDR3 is TGCGCCAGCAGCTTGACCCTCGGACAGGGACAGGGCGAGCAGTACTTC. Protein product: CASSLTLGQGQGEQYF.

This rearrangement joins TRBV7-2 to TRBJ2-5; 9 bases map to TRBD2. This CDR3 is built from 16 residues. Germline V gene lookup returns CDR1 SGHTA and CDR2 FQGNSA. V lost 5 bases and J lost 5; bases outside the gene matches: 12. In DNA, the CDR3 is TGTGCCAGCAGCCCTACTGGCGGGAGGGCCTTCGAGACCCAGTACTTC. Encoded protein: CASSPTGGRAFETQYF.

The genes are TRBV3-1 (or the pseudogene TRBV3-2) and TRBJ2-3, with 8 bases that match TRBD2. The V segment lost 1 base and the J segment 3 bases; nucleotides outside the gene matches: 9. CDR3 length: 17 amino acids. Germline loops: CDR1 LGHDT, CDR2 YNNKEL (reference sequence). CDR3 sequence reads: CASSQVASGLGTDTQYF. In nucleotides, the CDR3 is TGTGCCAGCAGCCAAGTTGCCTCGGGACTAGGTACAGATACGCAGTATTTT.

The V call is TRBV4-1, the J call TRBJ1-4, with 7 bases fitting TRBD1. Trimming removed 1 base from V and 4 bases from J; junction bases left unmatched: 3. The CDR3 is 15 residues long. Germline-derived CDR1 and CDR2 are MGHRA and YSYEKL. The CDR3 loop reads CASSQGRDSNEKLFF. The CDR3 nucleotides read TGCGCCAGCAGCCAAGGCCGGGACAGTAATGAAAAACTGTTTTTT.

The chain links TRBV5-1 to TRBJ2-3, with D possibly being TRBD1 (5 bases). The CDR3 has 14 residues. V dropped 0 bases and J dropped 6 bases, with 11 bases sitting between them. CDR1 is SGHRS and CDR2 is YFSETQ in the germline V gene. CDR3 sequence: CASSLEGAGDTQYF. The CDR3, as DNA: TGCGCCAGCAGCTTGGAAGGGGCTGGGGATACGCAGTATTTT.

V and J are TRBV19 and TRBJ1-5; maybe TRBD1 (5 bases). CDR1 and CDR2 (germline): LNHDA, SQIVND (reference sequence). Trimming pared 5 bases from V and 4 bases from J, leaving 12 bases between. The CDR3 length is 14 residues. The DNA of the CDR3 is TGTGCCAGTAGTGGGCTGGGGGGTAATCAGCCCCAGCATTTT. Translation: CASSGLGGNQPQHF.

The CDR3 DNA is TGTGCCAGCAGCTTAGCGCCGGCAGGGGTGGGATCACCCCTCCACTTT. Protein sequence: CASSLAPAGVGSPLHF. V is TRBV7-8 and J is TRBJ1-6; TRBD1 might be the D (6 bases). The CDR3 is 16 residues long. The V end lost 0 bases, the J end lost 10 bases, and 16 bases lay between the germline ends. Germline assignment: CDR1 SGHVS and CDR2 FQNEAQ.

The chain is built from TRBV7-9 and TRBJ2-5; the match to TRBD2 covers 8 bases. Germline V gene data show CDR1 as SEHNR and CDR2 as FQNEAQ (reference sequence). J gave up 2 bases and V 2 bases, and 13 bases lay outside the gene matches. The CDR3 length is 18 residues. This chain's CDR3 is CASSLSEGVSGKQETQYF. CDR3 sequence (DNA): TGTGCCAGCAGCTTATCGGAAGGAGTTAGCGGGAAGCAAGAGACCCAGTACTTC.

The chain combines TRBV6-5 with TRBJ1-2, with 7 bases matching TRBD1. V was clipped by 6 bases and J by 0 bases; unmatched bases: 7. The germline V gene encodes CDR1 MNHEY and CDR2 SVGAGI. The CDR3 totals 15 residues. The chain's CDR3 is CASRPWGQTNYGYTF. The CDR3 DNA is TGTGCCAGCAGGCCCTGGGGACAGACTAACTATGGCTACACCTTC.

The chain combines TRBV3-1 (or the pseudogene TRBV3-2) with TRBJ2-2, with no clear D. Germline CDR1 LGHDT, CDR2 YNNKEL (reference sequence). The CDR3 covers 14 residues. Trimming removed 0 bases from V and 5 bases from J, with 7 bases in between. CDR3 amino acids: CASSQDVATGELFF. CDR3 DNA sequence: TGTGCCAGCAGCCAAGATGTGGCTACCGGGGAGCTGTTTTTT.

J is TRBJ2-1 and V is TRBV7-9; D is unclear. CDR3 size: 12 residues. Germline lookup yields CDR1 SEHNR and CDR2 FQNEAQ (reference sequence). V was pared by 3 bases and J by 8 bases, with 8 bases between. The CDR3 DNA reads TGTGCCAGCAGCTTTCTCGCGGATGAGCAGTTCTTC. It yields the protein CASSFLADEQFF. Full variable domain (outside the CDR3, taken from reference TRBV7-9 and TRBJ2-1): DTGVSQNPRHKITKRGQNVTFRCDPISEHNRLYWYRQTLGQGPEFLTYFQNEAQLEKSRLLSDRFSAERPKGSFSTLEIQRTEQGDSAMYLCASSFLADEQFFGPGTRLTVL.